The present entry profiles one T cell receptor beta chain with its context. TCRdb keeps only in-frame clones here, not all; method: immunoSEQ multiplex PCR. The sample holds 40,000 or so clones, roughly nine tenths seen once. Looked up from germline, CDR1 is MNHEY and CDR2 is SMNVEV (reference sequence). V lost 8 bases and J lost 5, with 17 bases in between. This CDR3 contains 14 residues. These data belong to a study of lymphopenia after photon versus proton radiotherapy. The TCR sequence derives from a man in his 60s with cholangiocarcinoma. Sequencing was performed on peripheral blood, taken from a patient treated with photon-based radiotherapy. V usage is TRBV27 and J usage is TRBJ2-3, with D possibly matching TRBD2 (5 bases). The CDR3 DNA follows: TGTGCCAGCGGCTCTCTTCGGGGTGAAGATACGCAGTATTTT. This translates into CASGSLRGEDTQYF.